One sample yielded the 10 T cell receptor beta chains listed below, sequenced in a study of identical twins (dated by TCRdb to the mid-2010s). Libraries came from 5' RACE. For sequencing, an Illumina HiSeq 2000 was employed. TCRdb took the public reads, trimmed them with fastp at Q25, ran MiXCR for clone calling and kept in-frame beta chains. Each CDR3 protein appears once, grouped with its most common genes and DNA. The sample has 300,000 to 400,000 distinct CDR3 sequences on record, roughly 9% of them singletons. The top ten clones comprise approximately 8.9% of the sample. The source material was naive T cells sorted from blood. The cell subset or site label on this specimen signifies: cells isolated with a human naive T-cell isolation kit. The receptors stem from a woman aged 45-59 years in good health.

This clonotype was detected only once. A far larger clone is off by one base, so a read error is likely. The rearrangement joins TRBV7-2 to TRBJ2-1, with D unclear. Germline CDR1 SGHTA, CDR2 FQGNSA. CDR3 size: 14 residues. CDR3 in DNA: TGTGCCAGCAGCTTAGGGAGCTCCTACAATGAGCCGTTCTTC. Translated: CASSLGSSYNEPFF.

This clonotype was counted once. The CDR3 region has the DNA TGCGCCAGCAGCTCACCTGACAAGTCTCTCTCGGCCGAGCAGTACGTC. Translating gives CASSSPDKSLSAEQYV. This sequence joins TRBV5-1 and TRBJ2-7; unclear D gene. The CDR3 is made up of 16 amino acids. Germline-derived CDR1 and CDR2 are SGHRS and YFSETQ. Between the trimmed V and J ends, which lost 3 bases and 6 bases, there was a span of 22 bases.

This clonotype was picked up many times. The chain uses TRBV5-1 and TRBJ2-1, with D maybe TRBD1 (6 bases). CDR3 size: 15 residues. The ends were cut back, 5 bases at V and 9 bases at J, with 21 bases in the middle. Germline V gives CDR1 SGHRS, CDR2 YFSETQ. Here the CDR3 DNA reads TGCGCCAGCAGTCCCTTTGGCAGGGGAGATGGTGAGCAGTTCTTC. It codes for CASSPFGRGDGEQFF.

This clonotype appeared a few times. This chain links TRBV5-1 with TRBJ1-2, with D possibly matching TRBD1 (5 bases). CDR3 size: 15 residues. The V end lost 4 bases, the J end lost 2 bases, and 15 bases lay between the germline ends. Per the germline V gene, CDR1 is SGHRS and CDR2 is YFSETQ. The CDR3 protein is CASSALGGVNYGYTF. In DNA, the CDR3 is TGCGCCAGCAGCGCCCTCGGGGGGGTGAACTATGGCTACACCTTC.

This clonotype was counted a few times. CDR3 protein: CASSFLRARSTDTQYF. The CDR3 DNA reads TGTGCCAGCAGTTTTCTCAGGGCCCGGAGCACAGATACGCAGTATTTT. The rearrangement uses TRBV27 and TRBJ2-3; D possibly corresponds to TRBD1 (5 bases). This CDR3 spans 16 amino acids. Germline loops: CDR1 MNHEY, CDR2 SMNVEV (reference sequence). Trimming took off 3 bases at V and 0 bases at J, with 13 bases between the two ends.

This clonotype was observed a handful of times. This chain uses TRBV10-3 with TRBJ1-5; a weak D match, TRBD1 (5 bases). This CDR3 comprises 15 residues. Trimming shortened V by 2 bases and J by 6 bases, and 14 bases separated the two germline ends. Germline CDR1 is ENHRY and CDR2 is SYGVKD. CDR3: CAISEATGSGQPQHF. CDR3 DNA: TGTGCCATCAGTGAGGCAACAGGTTCTGGTCAGCCCCAGCATTTT.

The rearrangement joins TRBV24-1 to TRBJ2-7, with a possible D match to TRBD1 (6 bases). CDR3 length: 16 amino acids. Germline values: CDR1 KGHDR, CDR2 SFDVKD. The V end lost 5 bases, the J end lost 0 bases, and 16 bases lay between the germline ends. The DNA for the CDR3 is TGTGCCACCAGTGCGGAGAGGGGGAGTTCCTCCTACGAGCAGTACTTC. Its protein product is CATSAERGSSSYEQYF.

This clonotype showed up just a few times. This chain links TRBV5-1 with TRBJ1-5; D uncertain. Germline CDR1 is SGHRS and CDR2 is YFSETQ. V dropped 3 bases and J dropped 2 bases, with 9 bases sitting between them. This CDR3 has 14 residues. The CDR3 DNA reads TGCGCCAGCAGCTCGGACGGTGGCAATCAGCCCCAGCATTTT. As protein: CASSSDGGNQPQHF.

The chain joins TRBV5-6 to TRBJ2-1; D remains unclear. V was clipped by 10 bases and J by 5 bases, with 10 bases between them. This CDR3 comprises 11 residues. CDR1 and CDR2 (germline): SGHDT, YYEEEE. The CDR3 DNA reads as TGTGCCGGCTCTGCCCACAATGAGCAGTTCTTC. As protein: CAGSAHNEQFF.

The chain couples TRBV27 to TRBJ2-1; a weak D match, TRBD2 (5 bases). The CDR3 is made up of 15 amino acids. V was cut by 6 bases and J by 6 bases, with 18 bases left in between. Germline-derived CDR1 and CDR2 are MNHEY and SMNVEV (reference sequence). The CDR3 spells CASREWGTGFNEQFF. The CDR3 region has the DNA TGTGCCAGCAGGGAATGGGGTACGGGGTTCAATGAGCAGTTCTTC.